The next 5 T cell receptor beta chains were all read from a single sample in a study of beta chain features in type 1 diabetes. Notes on the study in general: Significant though moderate, a shortening of TCRB CDR3s appeared in all four CD4+ subsets of Type 1 diabetes patients.

What was sequenced were expressed TCRB transcripts, since all of the isolated RNA had been reverse transcribed. TCRdb's table, derived via immunoSEQ multiplex PCR, lists solely in-frame clones and lacks some. Of about 15,000 clones detected, 55% to 70% appear once; the ten largest clones hold 2% to 2.5%. Their antigens remain unidentified. Sequencing input: Tregs from blood. Receptors originate from a man aged 25 to 40 with type 1 diabetes.

A few counts support this clone. This rearrangement joins TRBV5-8 to TRBJ1-3, with 9 bases identical to TRBD1. V shed 4 bases, J shed 4 bases, and the junction held 6 bases outside the gene matches. The CDR3 contains 15 residues. Germline-derived CDR1 and CDR2 are SGHTS and YDEGEE. The CDR3 coding sequence is TGTGCCAGCAGCCTGGGACAGGGAAGGGGAAACACCATATATTTT. The encoded protein is CASSLGQGRGNTIYF.

The chain uses TRBV27 and TRBJ2-5; 8 bases agree with TRBD2. This CDR3 comprises 13 residues. V was pared by 8 bases and J by 5 bases, with 7 bases of the junction left unmatched. CDR1 is MNHEY, CDR2 SMNVEV, per germline (reference sequence). The CDR3, as DNA: TGTGCCAGCTCGAGCGGGAGCCGGGAGACCCAGTACTTC. Translation: CASSSGSRETQYF.

The chain is built from TRBV5-8 and TRBJ2-3; D is undetermined. V lost 3 bases to trimming and J lost 1 base, with 12 bases between them. Germline V gene data show CDR1 as SGHTS and CDR2 as YDEGEE. CDR3 length: 15 amino acids. CDR3 coding DNA: TGTGCCAGCAGCTCCTGGGTGGCGGGCACAGATACGCAGTATTTT. Translation: CASSSWVAGTDTQYF. Full variable domain (missing parts from reference TRBV5-8 and TRBJ2-3): EAGVTQSPTHLIKTRGQQATLRCSPISGHTSVYWYQQALGLGLQFLLWYDEGEERNRGNFPPRFSGRQFPNYSSELNVNALELEDSALYLCASSSWVAGTDTQYFGPGTRLTVL.

The chain carries TRBV15 and TRBJ2-2; D gene uncertain. V was pared by 1 base and J by 5 bases, with 5 bases between. The CDR3 length is 13 residues. Per the germline V gene, CDR1 is LNHNV and CDR2 is YYDKDF (reference sequence). The CDR3 DNA reads TGTGCCACCAGCAGAGTCCGTACCGGGGAGCTGTTTTTT. Translation gives CATSRVRTGELFF.

The V gene is TRBV6-6, the J gene TRBJ2-3, with 11 bases that match TRBD2. This CDR3 comprises 15 residues. Germline trimming cut 4 bases from V and 4 bases from J; bases unmatched to any gene: 4. Germline V lookup: CDR1 MNHNY, CDR2 SVGAGI (reference sequence). The CDR3 loop reads CASSFSGGASDTQYF. The CDR3 region has the DNA TGTGCCAGCAGTTTTAGCGGGGGGGCGTCAGATACGCAGTATTTT.